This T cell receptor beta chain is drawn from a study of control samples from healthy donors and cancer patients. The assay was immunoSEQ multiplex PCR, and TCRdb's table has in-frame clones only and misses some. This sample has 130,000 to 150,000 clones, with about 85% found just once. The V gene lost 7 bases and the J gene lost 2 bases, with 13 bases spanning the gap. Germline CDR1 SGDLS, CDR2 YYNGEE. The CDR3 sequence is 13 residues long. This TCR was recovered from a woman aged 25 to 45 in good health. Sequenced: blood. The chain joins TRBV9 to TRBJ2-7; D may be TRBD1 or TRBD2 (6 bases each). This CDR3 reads CASGGTITYEQYF. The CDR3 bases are TGTGCCAGCGGAGGGACAATTACCTACGAGCAGTACTTC.